This entry lists 26 T cell receptor beta chains sequenced from one sample in a study of T-cell memory formation after mild COVID-19. Using its own MiXCR run on the 5' RACE reads, TCRdb lists one record per CDR3 protein. This sample has fewer than 250,000 distinct CDR3 sequences, with roughly 27% found just once. The sample consisted of PBMCs or a T cell subset sorted from them (not recorded which). The receptors come from an adult woman who had mild COVID-19 (a few samples of this study predate the infection). Cell type and time point are not known.

The chain is built from TRBV6-5 and TRBJ1-1; D remains ambiguous. CDR3 length: 13 amino acids. The V gene lost 2 bases and the J gene lost 3 bases, with 7 bases spanning the gap. In germline, CDR1 is MNHEY, CDR2 SVGAGI. CDR3 region: CASSYEEYTEAFF. The CDR3 coding sequence is TGTGCCAGCAGTTACGAGGAGTACACTGAAGCTTTCTTT.

V is TRBV15 and J is TRBJ2-7; 10 bases are shared with TRBD1. The CDR3 loop spans 16 amino acids. The V and J ends lost 1 base and 7 bases, in that order; junction bases with no gene match: 10. Germline V gene data show CDR1 as LNHNV and CDR2 as YYDKDF (reference sequence). This chain's CDR3 is CATSRGRDRGAKEQYF. The CDR3 DNA follows: TGTGCCACCAGCAGAGGCAGGGACAGGGGTGCCAAGGAGCAGTACTTC.

This clonotype was detected a few times. V gene TRBV6-2 or TRBV6-3 combines with J gene TRBJ2-1; D may match TRBD1 or TRBD2 (5 bases each). Germline V gene lookup returns CDR1 MNHEY and CDR2 SVGEGT. The V end lost 0 bases, the J end lost 2 bases, and 17 bases lay between the germline ends. This CDR3 spans 18 amino acids. CDR3 in DNA: TGTGCCAGCAGTTACTCGGGCTTTTGGGGGACCACCTACAATGAGCAGTTCTTC. The encoded protein is CASSYSGFWGTTYNEQFF.

In this sample, this clonotype turned up a few times. The chain couples TRBV5-1 to TRBJ2-5, with D possibly TRBD1 on 5 matching bases. The CDR3 length is 14 residues. CDR1 SGHRS and CDR2 YFSETQ come from the germline V gene. V gave up 1 base and J gave up 4 bases, with 11 bases separating them. The CDR3 is CASSLTSDRETQYF. CDR3 in DNA: TGCGCCAGCAGCTTGACTTCCGACAGAGAGACCCAGTACTTC.

This clonotype occurred a few times. The rearrangement joins TRBV24-1 to TRBJ2-3; TRBD1 is a possible D gene (6 bases). This CDR3 has 15 residues. Germline V CDR1 and CDR2: KGHDR, SFDVKD. V was cut by 4 bases and J by 2 bases, with 12 bases left in between. The CDR3 protein is CATSEPQGSTDTQYF. The CDR3 nucleotides read TGTGCCACCAGTGAACCCCAGGGGTCCACAGATACGCAGTATTTT.

J is TRBJ2-5 and V is TRBV24-1; 9 bases are shared with TRBD1. The CDR3 runs to 17 residues. The V and J ends lost 7 bases and 1 base, in that order; junction bases with no gene match: 12. Germline V gene lookup returns CDR1 KGHDR and CDR2 SFDVKD. CDR3 nucleotide sequence: TGTGCCACCAGCGGAGCAAGACAGGGGGACTTCCAAGAGACCCAGTACTTC. Residues: CATSGARQGDFQETQYF.

This clonotype has only a few counts. V usage is TRBV6-6 and J usage is TRBJ1-1; 7 bases align to TRBD1. The V gene's germline CDR1 is MNHNY and CDR2 SVGAGI (reference sequence). The V gene end was trimmed by 6 bases and the J gene end by 3 bases; junction bases not matched to a gene: 10. The CDR3 is 15 residues long. The CDR3 loop reads CASRGRQGLDTEAFF. CDR3 sequence (DNA): TGTGCCAGCAGGGGCCGACAGGGCCTGGACACTGAAGCTTTCTTT.

The gene calls are TRBV14 and TRBJ2-1, with D unresolved. CDR3 size: 14 residues. CDR1 and CDR2 from the germline V gene are SGHDN and FVKESK. Trimming took off 0 bases at V and 9 bases at J, with 12 bases between the two ends. The CDR3 DNA sequence: TGTGCCAGCAGCCAAGATATGCTAGTAGGTGAGCAGTTCTTC. As protein: CASSQDMLVGEQFF.

This clonotype appeared a few times. The chain carries TRBV24-1 and TRBJ2-2; 9 nucleotides match TRBD1. The trim removed 4 bases at V and 2 bases at J, leaving 4 bases unmatched. Germline V gene data show CDR1 as KGHDR and CDR2 as SFDVKD. The CDR3 is 16 amino acids. The CDR3 here is CATSDPGQGNTGELFF. As DNA, the CDR3 is TGTGCCACCAGTGACCCGGGACAGGGAAACACCGGGGAGCTGTTTTTT.

This clonotype occurred a few times. The V call is TRBV12-3 or TRBV12-4, the J call TRBJ2-1, with 9 bases aligning to TRBD2. There are 15 residues in the CDR3. V shed 5 bases and J 0 bases; nucleotides not matched to a gene: 2. CDR3 in amino acids: CASSKTSGSYNEQFF. DNA for the CDR3: TGTGCCAGCAGTAAGACTAGCGGCTCCTACAATGAGCAGTTCTTC.

This clonotype appeared once. The CDR3 DNA reads as TGTGCCAGCAGCCCCGGACTAGCGCAGGATACGCAGTATTTT. It specifies CASSPGLAQDTQYF. The chain combines TRBV7-2 with TRBJ2-3; 9 bases are a match to TRBD2. The CDR3 totals 14 residues. J lost 6 bases, V lost 5 bases, and 6 bases had no gene match. Germline loops: CDR1 SGHTA, CDR2 FQGNSA.

The J gene is TRBJ1-5, the V gene TRBV20-1; weak D call: TRBD1 (6 bases). The CDR3 totals 16 residues. V gave up 1 base and J gave up 5 bases, with 18 bases separating them. CDR1 DFQATT and CDR2 SNEGSKA come from the germline V gene (reference sequence). CDR3 residues: CSARGEQGKGDQPQHF. The CDR3, as DNA: TGCAGTGCTAGAGGCGAGCAGGGGAAAGGGGATCAGCCCCAGCATTTT.

Ten or more counts support this clonotype. This chain links TRBV7-9 with TRBJ2-7, with 7 bases that match TRBD1. The CDR3 consists of 15 residues. Germline V gives CDR1 SEHNR, CDR2 FQNEAQ (reference sequence). V lost 1 base, J lost 5 bases, and 8 bases stayed unmatched. The CDR3 reads CASSLVNRGVDEQYF. Written as DNA, the CDR3 is TGTGCCAGCAGCTTAGTGAACAGGGGTGTGGACGAGCAGTACTTC.

A note on this clonotype: One end of the junction does not line up with germline, which may come from a read error. V usage is TRBV29-1 and J usage is TRBJ1-6, with 9 bases identical to TRBD1. Germline V gene sequence: CDR1 SQVTM, CDR2 ANQGSEA. This CDR3 spans 15 amino acids. In DNA form, the CDR3 reads TGCAGCGTTAAAGACAGGGGGGCCGATAATTCACCCCTCCACTTT. Translation: CSVKDRGADNSPLHF.

The chain links TRBV4-3 to TRBJ2-3, with TRBD2 identical over 8 bases. The CDR3 length is 19 residues. Trimming took 0 bases from V and 0 from J; bases not matched to a gene: 11. CDR1 and CDR2 from the germline V gene are LGHNA and YSLEER. The CDR3 protein is CASSQDSPSASGSTDTQYF. The CDR3 DNA reads TGCGCCAGCAGCCAAGATTCTCCTTCGGCTAGCGGGAGCACAGATACGCAGTATTTT.

This clonotype was counted a few times. The chain couples TRBV29-1 to TRBJ2-5; 11 bases align to TRBD2. Germline V CDR1 and CDR2: SQVTM, ANQGSEA. V was clipped by 0 bases and J by 4 bases; unmatched bases: 7. The CDR3 consists of 16 residues. The CDR3 reads CSVEEGSGGAVETQYF. DNA of the CDR3: TGCAGCGTTGAAGAAGGTAGCGGGGGGGCCGTAGAGACCCAGTACTTC.

This clonotype came up a few times. CDR3 DNA sequence: TGTGCCAGCAGGAGGACTAGCGGGGGCACAGATACGCAGTATTTT. It codes for CASRRTSGGTDTQYF. J is TRBJ2-3 and V is TRBV6-5; 12 nucleotides line up with TRBD2. CDR1 MNHEY and CDR2 SVGAGI come from the germline V gene. Losses at the gene ends were 6 bases for V and 1 base for J; bases not matched to a gene: 2. The length of the CDR3 is 15 residues.

The chain combines TRBV20-1 with TRBJ1-2; TRBD1 agrees at 12 bases. The germline V gene encodes CDR1 DFQATT and CDR2 SNEGSKA (reference sequence). Unmatched junction bases numbered 11, after V lost 5 bases and J lost 4 bases. This CDR3 is built from 16 residues. In DNA form, the CDR3 reads TGCAGTGCTCATCCGGGACAGGGGGCTTTGAGCTATGGCTACACCTTC. Its protein product is CSAHPGQGALSYGYTF.

V is TRBV20-1 and J is TRBJ1-2, with D tentatively TRBD1 (6 bases). The germline V and J ends were trimmed by 4 bases and 5 bases, with 11 bases remaining between them. CDR3 length: 12 residues. Germline assignment: CDR1 DFQATT and CDR2 SNEGSKA (reference sequence). CDR3 loop: CSATGARYGYTF. The CDR3 nucleotides read TGCAGTGCTACAGGGGCTCGTTATGGCTACACCTTC.

The V gene is TRBV29-1, the J gene TRBJ2-3, with a possible D match to TRBD2 (6 bases). The CDR3 has 14 residues. V lost 1 base and J lost 5, with 13 bases in between. CDR1 is SQVTM, CDR2 ANQGSEA, per germline. This CDR3 is CSVEVGTVGDTQYF. The DNA of the CDR3 is TGCAGCGTTGAAGTGGGGACTGTCGGAGATACGCAGTATTTT.

The chain is built from TRBV29-1 and TRBJ2-7, with 9 bases that match TRBD1. Germline V gives CDR1 SQVTM, CDR2 ANQGSEA. The V and J ends lost 6 bases and 0 bases, in that order; junction bases with no gene match: 0. This CDR3 is built from 12 residues. CDR3 in DNA: TGCAGCGTGGACAGGGGCTCCTACGAGCAGTACTTC. Translation: CSVDRGSYEQYF.

The chain links TRBV12-3 or TRBV12-4 to TRBJ2-7, with TRBD1 matching 7 bases. V lost 3 bases and J lost 7; bases outside the gene matches: 6. The CDR3 runs 13 residues. The CDR3 nucleotides are TGTGCCAGCAGTTTGACGACAGGGAAAGAGCAGTACTTC. Its protein product is CASSLTTGKEQYF.

The rearrangement links TRBV12-3 or TRBV12-4 to TRBJ2-7; 8 bases fit TRBD2. There are 14 residues in the CDR3. V lost 4 bases to trimming and J lost 6 bases; unmatched junction nucleotides: 8. The CDR3 is CASSSLGGAGEQYF. CDR3 bases: TGTGCCAGCAGTTCCCTCGGGGGGGCAGGCGAGCAGTACTTC.

V usage is TRBV6-4 and J usage is TRBJ2-2; D is possibly TRBD1 or TRBD2 (6 bases each). The V end was cut by 0 bases, the J end by 5 bases, with 16 bases between. The CDR3 consists of 17 residues. In germline, CDR1 is MRHNA, CDR2 SNTAGT. CDR3 sequence: CASSDSAQGGHTGELFF. In nucleotides, the CDR3 is TGTGCCAGCAGTGACTCGGCACAGGGAGGACATACCGGGGAGCTGTTTTTT.

This chain uses TRBV30 with TRBJ2-3; 7 nucleotides align to TRBD1. Per germline, CDR1 GTSNPN and CDR2 SVGIG (reference sequence). The V segment lost 0 bases and the J segment 11 bases; nucleotides outside the gene matches: 8. The CDR3 is 13 amino acids. The CDR3 protein is CAWSVGERDRQYF. In DNA form, the CDR3 reads TGTGCCTGGAGTGTAGGAGAACGGGACAGGCAGTATTTT.

A few counts support this clonotype. The chain combines TRBV9 with TRBJ2-3; D unclear. There are 15 residues in the CDR3. The germline V gene has CDR1 SGDLS and CDR2 YYNGEE. V was pared by 0 bases and J by 2 bases, with 10 bases between. The CDR3 nucleotides read TGTGCCAGCAGCGTAGCTACGGGCCTCACAGATACGCAGTATTTT. Protein sequence: CASSVATGLTDTQYF.